One and the same sample provided the 30 T cell receptor beta chains below, sequenced in a study of blood T cell repertoires in COVID-19. Some clones are missing from TCRdb's copy, which holds only in-frame ones; the method was immunoSEQ multiplex PCR. The table lists around 400,000 clones, roughly nine tenths of them singletons. The material sequenced was PBMCs or T cells enriched from blood (not recorded which). All receptors come from a woman in her 30s who had recovered from COVID-19.

The rearrangement uses TRBV7-9 and TRBJ2-7; 7 bases map to TRBD2. CDR3 size: 14 residues. Germline values: CDR1 SEHNR, CDR2 FQNEAQ (reference sequence). V shed 4 bases, J shed 3 bases, and the junction held 6 bases outside the gene matches. CDR3 residues: CASSYGLGNYEQYF. CDR3 in DNA: TGTGCCAGCAGCTACGGACTAGGGAACTACGAGCAGTACTTC.

The J gene is TRBJ2-6, the V gene TRBV7-6; the D is unclear. The CDR3 loop spans 16 amino acids. Trimming shortened V by 3 bases and J by 0 bases, and 9 bases separated the two germline ends. Germline CDR1 and CDR2: SGHVS and FNYEAQ. This CDR3 is CASSFYPNSGANVLTF. CDR3 in DNA: TGTGCCAGCAGCTTCTATCCGAACTCTGGGGCCAACGTCCTGACTTTC.

The rearrangement joins TRBV5-4 to TRBJ2-1, with 9 bases that match TRBD2. The germline gives CDR1 SGHNT, CDR2 YYREEE (reference sequence). The CDR3 spans 17 residues. Trimming at V came to 3 bases and at J to 4 bases, leaving 11 bases not matched to a gene. The CDR3 region is CASSWGRSSGGYNEQFF. The DNA for the CDR3 is TGTGCCAGCAGCTGGGGTAGGAGTAGCGGGGGATACAATGAGCAGTTCTTC.

This chain links TRBV5-1 with TRBJ1-4; no firm D call. Germline V gives CDR1 SGHRS, CDR2 YFSETQ. Trimming shortened V by 0 bases and J by 6 bases, and 6 bases separated the two germline ends. This CDR3 has 13 residues. Here the CDR3 DNA reads TGCGCCAGCAGCTTGGTAATAGATGAAAAACTGTTTTTT. Its translation is CASSLVIDEKLFF.

The chain employs TRBV9 and TRBJ1-4; 11 positions agree with TRBD1. This CDR3 spans 15 amino acids. Trimming cost V 0 bases and J 11 bases; bases outside gene matches: 6. The germline gives CDR1 SGDLS, CDR2 YYNGEE. For the CDR3, the DNA is TGTGCCAGCAGCGTAGCGGGACAGGGGGAGCGGAAACTGTTTTTT. Protein sequence: CASSVAGQGERKLFF.

This rearrangement joins TRBV12-5 to TRBJ1-1, with 8 bases aligning to TRBD1. The germline V gene encodes CDR1 LGHNT and CDR2 FRNRAP. V shed 6 bases and J 11 bases; nucleotides not matched to a gene: 14. CDR3 length: 14 amino acids. The CDR3 sequence is CASGRGQAPGRAFF. Written as DNA, the CDR3 is TGTGCTAGTGGCCGGGGACAGGCCCCCGGTCGGGCTTTCTTT.

This clone was seen once. The chain has TRBV5-1 and TRBJ1-6; no reliable D call. CDR3 length: 13 residues. V lost 5 bases and J lost 7, with 10 bases in between. Per the germline V gene, CDR1 is SGHRS and CDR2 is YFSETQ. DNA for the CDR3: TGCGCCAGCAGAAGCCTGAACAATTCACCCCTCCACTTT. It encodes CASRSLNNSPLHF. Full variable domain (remainder filled in from reference TRBV5-1 and TRBJ1-6): KAGVTQTPRYLIKTRGQQVTLSCSPISGHRSVSWYQQTPGQGLQFLFEYFSETQRNKGNFPGRFSGRQFSNSRSEMNVSTLELGDSALYLCASRSLNNSPLHFGNGTRLTVT.

This chain links TRBV2 with TRBJ1-6; 9 nucleotides line up with TRBD1. The V gene's germline CDR1 is SNHLY and CDR2 FYNNEI. The J segment lost 10 bases and the V segment lost 3 bases, leaving 4 bases of the junction unmatched. The CDR3 runs 14 residues. The CDR3 is CASSDRTGDSPLHF. The CDR3 nucleotides are TGTGCCAGCAGTGATAGGACAGGGGACTCACCCCTCCACTTT.

This clone was seen only once. This rearrangement joins TRBV11-1 to TRBJ1-2; 7 nucleotides agree with TRBD1. The V segment lost 10 bases and the J segment 4 bases; nucleotides outside the gene matches: 3. This CDR3 has 11 amino acids. Germline CDR1 SGHAT, CDR2 FQDESV (reference sequence). The CDR3 loop is CATRQGYGYTF. CDR3 DNA: TGTGCCACAAGACAGGGCTATGGCTACACCTTC.

The V gene is TRBV19, the J gene TRBJ1-1; no definite D call. There are 13 residues in the CDR3. Trimming removed 7 bases at V and 3 bases at J, with 12 bases between. Germline loops: CDR1 LNHDA, CDR2 SQIVND (reference sequence). This CDR3 is CASIGWRDTEAFF. The CDR3 DNA reads TGTGCCAGTATCGGATGGCGGGACACTGAAGCTTTCTTT.

The table lists this clone with a count of one. The gene calls are TRBV25-1 and TRBJ1-3; D is unresolved. Looked up from germline, CDR1 is MGHDK and CDR2 is SYGVNS. The V end lost 6 bases, the J end lost 2 bases, and 5 bases lay between the germline ends. The CDR3 spans 12 residues. CDR3 in amino acids: CASRGAGNTIYF. CDR3 nucleotides: TGTGCCAGCAGGGGAGCTGGAAACACCATATATTTT. Full variable domain (remainder filled in from reference TRBV25-1 and TRBJ1-3): EADIYQTPRYLVIGTGKKITLECSQTMGHDKMYWYQQDPGMELHLIHYSYGVNSTEKGDLSSESTVSRIRTEHFPLTLESARPSHTSQYLCASRGAGNTIYFGEGSWLTVV.

V gene TRBV19 combines with J gene TRBJ1-3, with D hard to call. V shed 4 bases and J shed 0 bases, with 7 bases lying between them. The CDR3 spans 14 residues. Germline CDR1 is LNHDA and CDR2 is SQIVND (reference sequence). In DNA form, the CDR3 reads TGTGCCAGTAGTAACAGAATCTCTGGAAACACCATATATTTT. This encodes CASSNRISGNTIYF.

The gene calls are TRBV19 and TRBJ1-3; 8 bases line up with TRBD1. Per germline, CDR1 LNHDA and CDR2 SQIVND (reference sequence). After removal of 9 bases from V and 5 bases from J, the junction contained 3 bases not matched to a gene. This CDR3 region has 12 residues. In nucleotides, the CDR3 is TGTGCCAGCCGGGACAGGAGAAACACCATATATTTT. Translation: CASRDRRNTIYF.

The chain is built from TRBV3-1 (or the pseudogene TRBV3-2) and TRBJ1-3, with D perhaps TRBD1 (6 bases). Trimming pared 0 bases from V and 0 bases from J, leaving 9 bases between. The CDR3 sequence is 16 residues long. Germline V CDR1 and CDR2: LGHDT, YNNKEL (reference sequence). This CDR3 reads CASSQETRGSGNTIYF. CDR3 in DNA: TGTGCCAGCAGCCAAGAGACCAGGGGCTCTGGAAACACCATATATTTT.

V and J are TRBV2 and TRBJ1-4; TRBD1 matches 7 bases. V trimming: 6 bases; J trimming: 8 bases; junction bases outside the gene matches: 15. The germline V gene has CDR1 SNHLY and CDR2 FYNNEI. The CDR3 runs 16 residues. CDR3 region: CASRGTEKSRGEKLFF. CDR3 nucleotide sequence: TGTGCCAGCAGGGGGACAGAGAAGTCTCGAGGGGAAAAACTGTTTTTT.

The chain carries TRBV28 and TRBJ1-4; D possibly corresponds to TRBD1 (5 bases). The CDR3 contains 18 residues. Germline V gene lookup returns CDR1 MDHEN and CDR2 SYDVKM. Trimming shortened V by 3 bases and J by 1 base, and 18 bases separated the two germline ends. The CDR3 DNA reads as TGTGCCAGCAGTTTGCTCCGGGGGACTTCCAGAACTAATGAAAAACTGTTTTTT. It encodes CASSLLRGTSRTNEKLFF. Filled out from reference TRBV28 and TRBJ1-4, the complete variable domain reads DVKVTQSSRYLVKRTGEKVFLECVQDMDHENMFWYRQDPGLGLRLIYFSYDVKMKEKGDIPEGYSVSREKKERFSLILESASTNQTSMYLCASSLLRGTSRTNEKLFFGSGTQLSVL.

This clone was picked up one time. The chain combines TRBV10-2 with TRBJ2-2; tentatively, D is TRBD2 (6 bases). The CDR3 contains 18 residues. From germline, CDR1 is WSHSY and CDR2 SAAADI. Trimming removed 5 bases from V and 2 bases from J, with 21 bases in between. The CDR3 loop reads CASSRWRGADRNTGELFF. CDR3 nucleotide sequence: TGCGCCAGCAGTAGATGGCGGGGAGCCGACAGAAACACCGGGGAGCTGTTTTTT.

The chain carries TRBV5-6 and TRBJ2-4, with 12 bases fitting TRBD2. Per the germline V gene, CDR1 is SGHDT and CDR2 is YYEEEE. This CDR3 contains 17 residues. V lost 7 bases, J lost 3 bases, and 11 bases stayed unmatched. CDR3 sequence (DNA): TGTGCCAGCGCAAAGACTAGCGGGAGTCGCGGCAAAAACATTCAGTACTTC. Translated: CASAKTSGSRGKNIQYF.

J is TRBJ1-6 and V is TRBV2; 7 nucleotides align to TRBD1. The junction had 7 bases not matched to a gene; V was cut back by 5 bases and J by 3 bases. CDR1 and CDR2 (germline): SNHLY, FYNNEI. CDR3 length: 16 amino acids. The CDR3 loop is CASSLQGRGYNSPLHF. CDR3 bases: TGTGCCAGCAGTCTACAGGGGAGAGGCTATAATTCACCCCTCCACTTT.

The V gene is TRBV24-1, the J gene TRBJ2-5; TRBD1 is a possible D gene (5 bases). The CDR3 runs 15 residues. Germline values: CDR1 KGHDR, CDR2 SFDVKD. Trimming removed 4 bases at V and 0 bases at J, with 11 bases between. As DNA, the CDR3 is TGTGCCACCAGTGAAGGGGCGAACAACCAAGAGACCCAGTACTTC. It is translated as CATSEGANNQETQYF.

The genes are TRBV20-1 and TRBJ2-7; D is undetermined. This CDR3 contains 10 residues. Trimming pared 6 bases from V and 6 bases from J, leaving 9 bases between. The germline gives CDR1 DFQATT, CDR2 SNEGSKA (reference sequence). CDR3 sequence: CSAWRGEQYF. CDR3 sequence (DNA): TGCAGTGCGTGGAGAGGCGAGCAGTACTTC.

The rearrangement joins TRBV7-2 to TRBJ2-7; weak D call: TRBD2 (6 bases). The germline gives CDR1 SGHTA, CDR2 FQGNSA. Between the trimmed V and J ends, which lost 3 bases and 0 bases, there was a span of 12 bases. This CDR3 is 15 amino acids long. The CDR3 DNA reads TGTGCCAGCAGCTTCGCCGGGACTTTCTCCTACGAGCAGTACTTC. Amino acid sequence: CASSFAGTFSYEQYF.

This clone has just a few counts. This sequence joins TRBV11-2 and TRBJ2-2; D possibly corresponds to TRBD1 (6 bases). Trimming removed 5 bases from V and 4 bases from J, with 14 bases in between. Germline V gene lookup returns CDR1 SGHAT and CDR2 FQNNGV. The CDR3 extends over 15 amino acids. The CDR3 loop reads CASSAGQQATGELFF. The DNA of the CDR3 is TGTGCCAGCAGCGCAGGACAGCAGGCCACCGGGGAGCTGTTTTTT.

The rearrangement joins TRBV11-3 to TRBJ2-3, with D perhaps matching TRBD1 (6 bases). With 0 bases removed from V and 7 bases from J, the gap between germline ends came to 14 bases. The CDR3 sequence is 15 residues long. The germline gives CDR1 SGHNT, CDR2 YENEEA. CDR3 in amino acids: CASSLEAGVRHTQYF. The CDR3 bases are TGTGCCAGCAGCTTAGAGGCAGGGGTTCGTCATACGCAGTATTTT. The full variable domain, in which reference TRBV11-3 and TRBJ2-3 provide the parts outside the CDR3, is EAGVVQSPRYKIIEKKQPVAFWCNPISGHNTLYWYLQNLGQGPELLIRYENEEAVDDSQLPKDRFSAERLKGVDSTLKIQPAELGDSAVYLCASSLEAGVRHTQYFGPGTRLTVL.

CDR3 protein: CASSSIQGTSYNEQFF. CDR3 coding DNA: TGTGCCAGCAGTTCGATACAGGGGACCTCCTACAATGAGCAGTTCTTC. This chain uses TRBV6-5 with TRBJ2-1; 7 bases match TRBD1. This CDR3 is built from 16 residues. V was pared by 4 bases and J by 0 bases, with 6 bases of the junction left unmatched. Germline CDR1 and CDR2: MNHEY and SVGAGI.

J is TRBJ2-2 and V is TRBV24-1, with TRBD2 identical over 9 bases. The CDR3 runs 15 residues. The V gene's germline CDR1 is KGHDR and CDR2 SFDVKD. V shed 4 bases and J 7 bases; nucleotides not matched to a gene: 6. The CDR3 region is CATSDAGGPDGELFF. DNA of the CDR3: TGTGCCACCAGTGACGCGGGGGGGCCGGACGGGGAGCTGTTTTTT.

This chain's CDR3 is CASSQEPRQGAHTEAFF. CDR3 sequence (DNA): TGTGCCAGCAGCCAAGAACCCCGACAGGGGGCCCACACTGAAGCTTTCTTT. This chain uses TRBV14 with TRBJ1-1, with 10 bases that match TRBD1. Germline V gives CDR1 SGHDN, CDR2 FVKESK. Germline trimming cut 0 bases from V and 3 bases from J; bases unmatched to any gene: 7. The CDR3 consists of 17 residues.

This rearrangement joins TRBV4-2 to TRBJ1-2; unclear D gene. The CDR3 runs 18 residues. Germline CDR1 is LGHNA and CDR2 is YNFKEQ. Trimming pared 1 base from V and 3 bases from J, leaving 21 bases between. CDR3 sequence: CASSQADGEIVQDYGYTF. CDR3 nucleotides: TGTGCCAGCAGCCAAGCGGACGGGGAAATAGTTCAGGACTATGGCTACACCTTC.

The V call is TRBV9, the J call TRBJ1-2; 8 bases map to TRBD1. This CDR3 contains 14 residues. Losses at the gene ends were 4 bases for V and 7 bases for J; bases not matched to a gene: 9. CDR1 SGDLS and CDR2 YYNGEE come from the germline V gene. The CDR3 DNA reads as TGTGCCAGCAGCCCCCAGGGGGCCCTTGGTGGCTACACCTTC. The encoded protein is CASSPQGALGGYTF.

The V call is TRBV20-1, the J call TRBJ1-1; D perhaps matches TRBD1 (5 bases). Germline lookup yields CDR1 DFQATT and CDR2 SNEGSKA (reference sequence). V shed 4 bases and J shed 5 bases, with 8 bases lying between them. CDR3 length: 11 amino acids. CDR3 loop: CSAKGLTEAFF. The CDR3, as DNA: TGCAGTGCTAAGGGGTTAACTGAAGCTTTCTTT.